This T cell receptor (beta chain) was observed in a study of blood T cells in healthy people across ages. Study background: About one barcoded beta molecule per two T cells was captured by template switching.

A second 7 to 11 cycle PCR used barcoded and J-beta primers. Each cDNA molecule was tagged by a template-switch adaptor that had 12 random nucleotides. TCRdb re-called the 5' RACE reads through MiXCR, storing one row per CDR3 protein. The sample yields roughly 680,000 distinct CDR3 sequences, roughly 21% seen once. This clonotype was seen only once. The length of the CDR3 is 15 residues. Germline CDR1 is LGHNA and CDR2 is YNFKEQ. The sequenced material came from blood. This clonotype was sampled from a man in his 70s in good health. J is TRBJ2-5 and V is TRBV4-2, with D uncertain. Gene TRBJ2-7 matches the end of the DNA better, so the J call may be wrong. The CDR3 is CASSQGMGVSYEQYF. CDR3 DNA sequence: TGTGCCAGCAGCCAAGGAATGGGTGTCTCCTACGAGCAGTACTTC.